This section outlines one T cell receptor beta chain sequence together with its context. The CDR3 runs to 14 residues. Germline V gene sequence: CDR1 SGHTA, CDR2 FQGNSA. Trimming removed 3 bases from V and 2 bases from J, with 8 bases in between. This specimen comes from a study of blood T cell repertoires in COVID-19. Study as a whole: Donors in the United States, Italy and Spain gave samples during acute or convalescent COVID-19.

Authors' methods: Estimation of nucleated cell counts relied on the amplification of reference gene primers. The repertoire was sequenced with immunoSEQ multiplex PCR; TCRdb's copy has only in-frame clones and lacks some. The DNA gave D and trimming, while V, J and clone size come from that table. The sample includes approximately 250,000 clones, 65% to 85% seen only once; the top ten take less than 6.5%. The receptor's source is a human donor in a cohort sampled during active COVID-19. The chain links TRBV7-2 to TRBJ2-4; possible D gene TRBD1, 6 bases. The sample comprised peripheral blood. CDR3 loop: CASSFGQPKNIQYF. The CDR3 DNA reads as TGTGCCAGCAGCTTTGGACAGCCCAAAAACATTCAGTACTTC.